Reported below is one T cell receptor (beta chain). What antigen it recognizes has not been identified. Qualities for individual bases were not recorded, and no much larger clone is one base off. The V end loses 0 bases and the J end loses 9 bases, and a stretch of 16 bases separates them. The CDR3 has 16 amino acids, counting the end cysteine and phenylalanine. Only the CDR3 DNA stays, 48 bases, in frame from base 1. Looking up the germline V gene yields CDR1 SGHRS and CDR2 YFSETQ. Reading the label with the study, this specimen's treatment or condition is: suppressive antiretroviral therapy. A pool of overlapping 15-mer peptides from HIV-1 Gag, at 1 ug per peptide per mL, was used to stimulate the cells. Sorting of responding CD4+ T cells was based on upregulation of both CD40 ligand and CD69. HIV-1-infected adults in whom suppressive ART had been started during chronic infection were enrolled as participants. For at least 4 years, participants had undetectable plasma HIV-1 RNA, below 50 copies/mL. To be included, a participant needed positive CMV serology and a CD4+ T cell count above 400 cells/uL. Before stimulation, PBMCs were isolated using density centrifugation and then depleted of CD8+ T cells. For around 19 hours, the CD8-depleted PBMCs were stimulated with anti-CD28/CD49d costimulation, a CD40-blocking antibody, and enfuvirtide to prevent new infections. Cells were sorted on a Beckman Coulter MoFlo Legacy or XDP sorter, with propidium iodide excluding dead cells. For samples with more than one million cells, genomic DNA was extracted with the QIAamp DNA Mini Kit, and for all other samples the Quick-DNA Microprep Kit was used.

The immunoSEQ hsTCRB assay version 4, run in survey mode, was used to sequence TCRbeta repertoires from genomic DNA. Genomic DNA was diluted to 8.5 to 10 ng/uL, using up to roughly 1 ug per sample for TCRbeta sequencing. The authors' analysis ran thus. Analysis of the TCRbeta data was done in ImmunoSeq Analyzer 3.0, and diversity was computed on productive nucleotide rearrangements. The improved Chao index was used to estimate lower-bound TCR diversity, and the Gini coefficient was used to estimate clonality using the Immunarch R package. When different nucleotide rearrangements encoded the same CDR3beta amino acid sequence, each rearrangement was treated as a distinct clonotype. TCRbeta sequences significantly enriched in antigen-responding cells relative to anti-CD3/anti-CD28-activated cells were identified by differential abundance analysis. Using predicted peptide-MHC specificity as the basis, GLIPH2 grouped TCRs into clusters, both for each participant individually and for the merged data sets that combined participants. Held by TCRdb, this immuneACCESS table contains in-frame sequences only and omits some clones. Under half of the omission traces to an unresolved V gene where checked; the cause of the rest is unknown. The V and J calls and the clone size are those of that table, but D and trimming were determined from the DNA. The sample table records roughly 9,200 clones; 82% of these occur just once. Together, the top ten hold more than 1.5% of the sample.

The sample is drawn from a study of persistence of HIV-infected CD4 T cells (dated by TCRdb to 2019 to 2021). Broadly, across the study: Suppressive ART had been received by participants for a median of roughly 8 years. Apart from a couple of participants who underwent leukapheresis at a single time point, peripheral blood samples of up to roughly 180 mL were collected from participants at multiple time points. The study isolated CMV- and HIV-1 Gag-responding CD4+ T cells from ART-treated individuals to examine antigen-driven clonal expansion of HIV-1-infected cells. TCRbeta sequencing assessed the clonality of all cells in each sorted population, while proviral sequencing assessed the clonality of infected cells. In the cross-participant TCR cluster analysis, about 8 participants were included for CMV and roughly 7 participants were included for Gag.

What the study reported, not specific to this receptor: Only a small number of individuals took part in the study, and only a limited range of antigens was tested. Because the TCR analyses were done in bulk, restricting them to just the rare CMV-responding cells that actually carried HIV-1 proviruses was not possible. Antigen-responding cells were enriched for expanded CDR3beta sequences that were degenerate, which suggests that CD4+ responses to CMV and Gag underwent convergent selection. Within the same sorted populations, how oligoclonal the TCRs were correlated with how oligoclonal the proviruses were. Significantly lower TCRbeta richness was observed in CMV- and Gag-responding cells than in anti-CD3/anti-CD28-responding cells, and higher oligoclonality was observed in CMV-responding cells than in CD3/CD28-stimulated and Gag-responding cells.

The chain is assembled from TRBV5-1 and TRBJ1-6; possibly the D gene is TRBD1, per 5 matching bases. This receptor was taken from an adult woman with HIV who was CMV-seropositive. Sequenced here: CD4+ T cells sorted from PBMCs after 18-hour stimulation, sampled from a patient who received antiretroviral therapy. What the cell subset or site label conveys for this sample: CD40L+CD69+ CD4 T cells responding to HIV-1 Gag peptides. The CDR3 loop reads CASSLVGSGIFSPLHF. The DNA sequence is TGCGCCAGCAGCTTGGTAGGGTCAGGGATCTTTTCACCCCTCCACTTT.